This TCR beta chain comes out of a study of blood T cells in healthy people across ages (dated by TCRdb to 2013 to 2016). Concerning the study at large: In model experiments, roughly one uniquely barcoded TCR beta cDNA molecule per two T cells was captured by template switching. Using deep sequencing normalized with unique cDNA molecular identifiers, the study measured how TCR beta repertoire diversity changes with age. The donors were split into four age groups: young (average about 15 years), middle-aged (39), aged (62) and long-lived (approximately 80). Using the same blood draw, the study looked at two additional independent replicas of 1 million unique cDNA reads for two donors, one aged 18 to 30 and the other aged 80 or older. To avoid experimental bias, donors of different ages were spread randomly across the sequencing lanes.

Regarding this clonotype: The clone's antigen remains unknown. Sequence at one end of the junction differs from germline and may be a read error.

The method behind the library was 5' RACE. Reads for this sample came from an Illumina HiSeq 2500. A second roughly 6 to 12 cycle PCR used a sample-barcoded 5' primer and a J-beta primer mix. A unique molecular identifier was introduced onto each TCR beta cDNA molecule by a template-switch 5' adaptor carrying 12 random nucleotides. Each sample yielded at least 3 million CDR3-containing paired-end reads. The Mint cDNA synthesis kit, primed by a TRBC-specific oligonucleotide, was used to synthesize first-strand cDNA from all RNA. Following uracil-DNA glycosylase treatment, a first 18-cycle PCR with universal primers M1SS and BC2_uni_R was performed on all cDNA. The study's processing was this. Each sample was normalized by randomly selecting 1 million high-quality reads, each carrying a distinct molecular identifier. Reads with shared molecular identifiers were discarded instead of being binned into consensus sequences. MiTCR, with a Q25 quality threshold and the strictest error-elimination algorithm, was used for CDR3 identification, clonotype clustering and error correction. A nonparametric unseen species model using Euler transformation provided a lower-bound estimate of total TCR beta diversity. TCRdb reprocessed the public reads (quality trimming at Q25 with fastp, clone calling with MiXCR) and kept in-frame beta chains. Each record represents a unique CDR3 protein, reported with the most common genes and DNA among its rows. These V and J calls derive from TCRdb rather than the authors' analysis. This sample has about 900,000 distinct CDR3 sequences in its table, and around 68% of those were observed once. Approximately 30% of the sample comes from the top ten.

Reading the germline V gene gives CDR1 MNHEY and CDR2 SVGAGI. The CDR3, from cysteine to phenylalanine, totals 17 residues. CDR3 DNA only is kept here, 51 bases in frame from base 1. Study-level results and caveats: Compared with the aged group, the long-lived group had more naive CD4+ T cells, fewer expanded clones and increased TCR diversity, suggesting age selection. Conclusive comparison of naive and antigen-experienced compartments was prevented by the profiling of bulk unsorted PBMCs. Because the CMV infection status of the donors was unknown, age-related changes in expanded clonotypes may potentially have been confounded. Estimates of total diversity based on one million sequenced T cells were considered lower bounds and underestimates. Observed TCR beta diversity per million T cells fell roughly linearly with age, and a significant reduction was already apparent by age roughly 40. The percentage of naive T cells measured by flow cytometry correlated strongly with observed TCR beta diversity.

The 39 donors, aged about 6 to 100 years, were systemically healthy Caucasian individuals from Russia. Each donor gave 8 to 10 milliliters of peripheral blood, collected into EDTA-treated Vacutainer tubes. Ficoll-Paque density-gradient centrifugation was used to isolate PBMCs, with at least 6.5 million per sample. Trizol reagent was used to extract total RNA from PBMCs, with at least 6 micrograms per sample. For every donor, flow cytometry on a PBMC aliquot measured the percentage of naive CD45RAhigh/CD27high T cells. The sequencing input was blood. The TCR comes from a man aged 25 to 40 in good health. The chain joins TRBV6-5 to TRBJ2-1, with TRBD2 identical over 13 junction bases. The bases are TGTGCCGGCAGTTACGGAGGGACTAGCGGGGATTACAATGAGCAGTTCTTC. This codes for CAGSYGGTSGDYNEQFF.